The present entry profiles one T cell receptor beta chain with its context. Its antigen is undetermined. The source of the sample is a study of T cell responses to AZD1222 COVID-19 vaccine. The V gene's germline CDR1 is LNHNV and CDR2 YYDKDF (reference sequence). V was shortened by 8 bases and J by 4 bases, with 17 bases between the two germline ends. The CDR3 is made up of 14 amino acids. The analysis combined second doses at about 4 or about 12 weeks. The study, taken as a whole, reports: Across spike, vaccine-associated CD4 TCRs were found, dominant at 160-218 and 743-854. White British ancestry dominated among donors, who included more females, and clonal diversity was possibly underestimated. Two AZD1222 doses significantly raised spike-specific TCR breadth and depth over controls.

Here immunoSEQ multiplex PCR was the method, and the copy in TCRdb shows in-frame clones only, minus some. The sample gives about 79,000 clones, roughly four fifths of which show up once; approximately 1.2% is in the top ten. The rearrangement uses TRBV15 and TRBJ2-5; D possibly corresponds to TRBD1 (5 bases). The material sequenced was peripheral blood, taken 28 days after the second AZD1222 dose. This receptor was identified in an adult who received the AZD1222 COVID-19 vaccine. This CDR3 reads CATGVTGELETQYF. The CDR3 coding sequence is TGTGCCACCGGGGTAACAGGAGAGCTAGAGACCCAGTACTTC. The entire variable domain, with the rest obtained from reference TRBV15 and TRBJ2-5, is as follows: DAMVIQNPRYQVTQFGKPVTLSCSQTLNHNVMYWYQQKSSQAPKLLFHYYDKDFNNEADTPDNFQSRRPNTSFCFLDIRSPGLGDTAMYLCATGVTGELETQYFGPGTRLLVL.